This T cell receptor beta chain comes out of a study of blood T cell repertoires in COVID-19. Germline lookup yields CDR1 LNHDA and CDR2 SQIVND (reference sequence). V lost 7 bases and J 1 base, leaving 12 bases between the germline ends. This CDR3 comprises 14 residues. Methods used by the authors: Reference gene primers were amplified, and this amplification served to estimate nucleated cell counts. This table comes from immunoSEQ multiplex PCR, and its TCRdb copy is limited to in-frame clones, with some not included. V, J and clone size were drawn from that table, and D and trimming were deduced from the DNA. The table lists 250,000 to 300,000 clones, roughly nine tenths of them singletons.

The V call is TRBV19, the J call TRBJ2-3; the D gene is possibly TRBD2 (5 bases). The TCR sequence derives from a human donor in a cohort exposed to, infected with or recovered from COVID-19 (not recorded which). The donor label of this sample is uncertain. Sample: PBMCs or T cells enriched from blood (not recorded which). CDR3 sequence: CASIGGGGTDTQYF. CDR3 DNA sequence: TGTGCCAGTATTGGAGGAGGTGGCACAGATACGCAGTATTTT.